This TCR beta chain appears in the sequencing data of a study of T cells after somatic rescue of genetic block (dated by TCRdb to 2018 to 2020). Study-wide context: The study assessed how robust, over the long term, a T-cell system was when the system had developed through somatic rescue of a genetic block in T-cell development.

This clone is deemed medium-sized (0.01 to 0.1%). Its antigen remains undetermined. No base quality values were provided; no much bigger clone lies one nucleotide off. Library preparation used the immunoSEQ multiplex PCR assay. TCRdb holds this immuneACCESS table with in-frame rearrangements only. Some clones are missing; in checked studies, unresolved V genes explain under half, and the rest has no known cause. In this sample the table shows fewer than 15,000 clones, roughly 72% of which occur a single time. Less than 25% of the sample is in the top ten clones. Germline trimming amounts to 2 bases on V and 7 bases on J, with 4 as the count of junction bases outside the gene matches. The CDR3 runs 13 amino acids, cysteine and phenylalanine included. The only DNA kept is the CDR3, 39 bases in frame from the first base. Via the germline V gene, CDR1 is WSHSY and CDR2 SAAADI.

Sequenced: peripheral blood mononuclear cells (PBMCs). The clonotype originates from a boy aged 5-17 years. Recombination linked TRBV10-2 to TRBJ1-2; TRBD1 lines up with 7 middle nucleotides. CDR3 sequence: CASSEPGGSGYTF. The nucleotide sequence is TGCGCCAGCAGTGAGCCAGGGGGTTCTGGCTACACCTTC.